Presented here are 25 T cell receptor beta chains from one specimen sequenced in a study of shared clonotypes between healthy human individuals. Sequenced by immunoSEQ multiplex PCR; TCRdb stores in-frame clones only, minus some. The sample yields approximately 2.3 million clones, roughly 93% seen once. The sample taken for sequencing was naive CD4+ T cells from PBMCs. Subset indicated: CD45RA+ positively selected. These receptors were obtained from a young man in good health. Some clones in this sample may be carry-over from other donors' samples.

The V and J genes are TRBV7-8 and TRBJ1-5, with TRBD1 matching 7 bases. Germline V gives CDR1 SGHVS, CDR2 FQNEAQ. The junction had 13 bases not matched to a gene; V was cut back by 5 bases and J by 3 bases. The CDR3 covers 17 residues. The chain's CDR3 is CASSLGVRGEVNQPQHF. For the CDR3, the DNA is TGTGCCAGCAGCCTAGGGGTCAGGGGGGAGGTCAATCAGCCCCAGCATTTT.

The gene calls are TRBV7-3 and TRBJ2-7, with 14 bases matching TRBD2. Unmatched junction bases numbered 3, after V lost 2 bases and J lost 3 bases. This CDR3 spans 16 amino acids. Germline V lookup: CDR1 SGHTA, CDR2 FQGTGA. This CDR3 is CASSLQGLAGDYEQYF. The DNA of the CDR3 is TGTGCCAGCAGCTTACAGGGACTAGCGGGAGACTACGAGCAGTACTTC.

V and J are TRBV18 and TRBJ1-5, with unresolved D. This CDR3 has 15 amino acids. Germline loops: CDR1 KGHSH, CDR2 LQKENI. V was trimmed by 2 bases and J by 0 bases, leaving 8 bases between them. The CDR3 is CASSPSTDSNQPQHF. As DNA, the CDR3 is TGTGCCAGCTCACCAAGTACTGATAGCAATCAGCCCCAGCATTTT.

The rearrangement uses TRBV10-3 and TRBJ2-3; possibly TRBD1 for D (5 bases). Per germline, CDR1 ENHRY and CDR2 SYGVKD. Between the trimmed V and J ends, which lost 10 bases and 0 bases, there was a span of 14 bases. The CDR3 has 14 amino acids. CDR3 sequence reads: CATLDSTSTDTQYF. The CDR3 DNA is TGTGCCACGCTAGACAGTACTAGCACAGATACGCAGTATTTT.

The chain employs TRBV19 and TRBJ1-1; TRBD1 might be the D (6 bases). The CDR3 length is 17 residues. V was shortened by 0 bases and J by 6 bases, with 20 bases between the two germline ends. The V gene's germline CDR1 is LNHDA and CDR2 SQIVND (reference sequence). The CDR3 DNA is TGTGCCAGTAGTATAGATGTTCGGGTAGGGGGAAGGGCTGAAGCTTTCTTT. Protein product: CASSIDVRVGGRAEAFF.

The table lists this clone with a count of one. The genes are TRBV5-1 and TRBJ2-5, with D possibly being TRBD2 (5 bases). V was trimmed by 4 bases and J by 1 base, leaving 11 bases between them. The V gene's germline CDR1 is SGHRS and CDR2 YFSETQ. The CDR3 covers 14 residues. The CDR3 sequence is CASSTQRTQETQYF. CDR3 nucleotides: TGCGCCAGCAGCACCCAGCGGACCCAAGAGACCCAGTACTTC.

The CDR3 bases are TGCAGCATTGGACAGGGGGCGCAGGGAACAAACACTGAAGCTTTCTTT. This sequence encodes CSIGQGAQGTNTEAFF. V gene TRBV29-1 combines with J gene TRBJ1-1; 11 nucleotides match TRBD1. The CDR3 runs to 16 residues. With 8 bases clipped from V and 2 bases from J, the junction kept 13 bases outside the gene matches. Per germline, CDR1 SQVTM and CDR2 ANQGSEA.

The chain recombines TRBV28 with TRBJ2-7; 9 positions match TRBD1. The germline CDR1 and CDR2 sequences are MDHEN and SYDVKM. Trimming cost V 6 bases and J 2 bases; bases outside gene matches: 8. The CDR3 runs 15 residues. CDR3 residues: CASRLGTGSTYEQYF. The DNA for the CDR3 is TGTGCCAGCAGACTGGGGACAGGGTCGACCTACGAGCAGTACTTC.

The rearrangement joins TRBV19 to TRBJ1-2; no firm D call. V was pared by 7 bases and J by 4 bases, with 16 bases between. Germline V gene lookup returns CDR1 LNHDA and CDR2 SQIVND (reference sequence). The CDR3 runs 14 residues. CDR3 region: CASKGVLRGYGYTF. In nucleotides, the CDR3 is TGTGCCAGTAAAGGAGTCCTTAGAGGCTATGGCTACACCTTC.

CDR3: CAIRETESGTEAFF. The CDR3 nucleotides read TGTGCCATCAGGGAGACAGAGTCGGGCACTGAAGCTTTCTTT. The chain recombines TRBV10-3 with TRBJ1-1; perhaps TRBD1 as D (5 bases). This CDR3 has 14 amino acids. Germline V gene lookup returns CDR1 ENHRY and CDR2 SYGVKD. V was cut by 6 bases and J by 4 bases, with 15 bases left in between.

The DNA for the CDR3 is TGCGCCAGCAGTCAAAGGGGGAACACTGAAGCTTTCTTT. Translating gives CASSQRGNTEAFF. V usage is TRBV5-1 and J usage is TRBJ1-1; D perhaps matches TRBD1 (5 bases). Germline CDR1 and CDR2: SGHRS and YFSETQ. There are 13 residues in the CDR3. V was pared by 5 bases and J by 1 base, with 9 bases between.

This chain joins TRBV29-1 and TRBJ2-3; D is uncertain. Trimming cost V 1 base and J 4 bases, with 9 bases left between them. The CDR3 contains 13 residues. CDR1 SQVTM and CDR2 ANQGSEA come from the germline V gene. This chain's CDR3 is CSVEGVGADTQYF. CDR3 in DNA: TGCAGCGTTGAAGGTGTCGGAGCAGATACGCAGTATTTT.

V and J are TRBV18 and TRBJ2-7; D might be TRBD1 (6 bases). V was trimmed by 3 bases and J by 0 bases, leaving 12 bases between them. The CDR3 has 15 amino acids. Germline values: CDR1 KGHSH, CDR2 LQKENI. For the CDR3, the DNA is TGTGCCAGCTCACCTGAACAGGGACCCTCCTACGAGCAGTACTTC. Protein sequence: CASSPEQGPSYEQYF.

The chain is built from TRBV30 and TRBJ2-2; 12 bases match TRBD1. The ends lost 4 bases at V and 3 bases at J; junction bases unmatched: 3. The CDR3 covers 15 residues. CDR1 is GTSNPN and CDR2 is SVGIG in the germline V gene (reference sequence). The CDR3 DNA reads TGTGCCTGGACTGGGACAGGGGGCTACACCGGGGAGCTGTTTTTT. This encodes CAWTGTGGYTGELFF.

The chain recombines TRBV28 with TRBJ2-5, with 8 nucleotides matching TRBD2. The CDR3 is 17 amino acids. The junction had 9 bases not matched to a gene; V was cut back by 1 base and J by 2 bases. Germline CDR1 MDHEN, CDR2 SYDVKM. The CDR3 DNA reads TGTGCCAGCAGTTTATCTCCTTCTACTAGCGGACAAGAGACCCAGTACTTC. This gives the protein CASSLSPSTSGQETQYF.

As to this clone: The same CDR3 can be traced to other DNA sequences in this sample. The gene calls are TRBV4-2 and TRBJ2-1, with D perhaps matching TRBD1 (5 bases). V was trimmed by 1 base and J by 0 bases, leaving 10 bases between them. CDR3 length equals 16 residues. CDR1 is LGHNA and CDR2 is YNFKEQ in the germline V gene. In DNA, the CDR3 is TGTGCCAGCAGCCAAGGGGGCGGTAGCTCCTACAATGAGCAGTTCTTC. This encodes CASSQGGGSSYNEQFF.

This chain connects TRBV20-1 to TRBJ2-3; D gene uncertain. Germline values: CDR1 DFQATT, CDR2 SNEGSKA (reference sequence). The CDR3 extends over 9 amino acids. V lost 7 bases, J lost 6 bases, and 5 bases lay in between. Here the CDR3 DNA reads TGCAGTGGAAGGGATACGCAGTATTTT. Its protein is CSGRDTQYF.

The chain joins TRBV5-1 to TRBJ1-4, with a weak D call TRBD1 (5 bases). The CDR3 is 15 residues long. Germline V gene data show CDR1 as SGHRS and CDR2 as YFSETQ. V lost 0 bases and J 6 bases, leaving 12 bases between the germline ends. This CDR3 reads CASSLAAAGDEKLFF. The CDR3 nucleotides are TGCGCCAGCAGCTTGGCTGCCGCGGGGGATGAAAAACTGTTTTTT.

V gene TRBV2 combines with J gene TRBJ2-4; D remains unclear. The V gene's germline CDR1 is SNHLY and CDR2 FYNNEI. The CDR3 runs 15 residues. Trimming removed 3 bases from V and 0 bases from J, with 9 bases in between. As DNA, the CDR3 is TGTGCCAGCAGTGAGGAGTGGCTAGCCAAAAACATTCAGTACTTC. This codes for CASSEEWLAKNIQYF.

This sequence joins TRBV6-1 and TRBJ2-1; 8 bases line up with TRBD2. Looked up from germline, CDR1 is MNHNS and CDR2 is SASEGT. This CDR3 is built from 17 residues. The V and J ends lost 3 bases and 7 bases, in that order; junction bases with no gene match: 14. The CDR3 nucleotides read TGTGCCAGCAGTGAGAGTCTCGGGAGGAGCGGGAGAAATGAGCAGTTCTTC. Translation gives CASSESLGRSGRNEQFF.

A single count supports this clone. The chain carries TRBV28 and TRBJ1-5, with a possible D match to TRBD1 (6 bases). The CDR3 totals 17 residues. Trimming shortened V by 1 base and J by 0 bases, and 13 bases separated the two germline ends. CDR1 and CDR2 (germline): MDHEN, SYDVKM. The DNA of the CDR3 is TGTGCCAGCAGTTTATCAGGGCAGGGGCTTAGCAATCAGCCCCAGCATTTT. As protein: CASSLSGQGLSNQPQHF.

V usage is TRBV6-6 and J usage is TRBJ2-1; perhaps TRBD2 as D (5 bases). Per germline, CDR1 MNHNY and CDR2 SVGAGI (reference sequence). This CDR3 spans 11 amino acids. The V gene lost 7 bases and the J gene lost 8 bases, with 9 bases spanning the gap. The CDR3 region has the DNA TGTGCCAGCACGGCCGGGGATGAGCAGTTCTTC. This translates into CASTAGDEQFF.

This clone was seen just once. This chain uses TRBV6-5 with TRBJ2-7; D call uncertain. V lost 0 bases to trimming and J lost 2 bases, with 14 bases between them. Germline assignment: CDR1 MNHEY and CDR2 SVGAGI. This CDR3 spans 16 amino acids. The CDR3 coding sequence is TGTGCCAGCAGTTACTCCCTGGCTCTTTCCCCCTACGAGCAGTACTTC. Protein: CASSYSLALSPYEQYF.

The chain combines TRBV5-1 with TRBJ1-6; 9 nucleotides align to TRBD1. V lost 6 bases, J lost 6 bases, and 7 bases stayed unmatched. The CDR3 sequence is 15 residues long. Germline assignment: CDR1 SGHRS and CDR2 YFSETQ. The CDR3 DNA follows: TGCGCCAGCACCCTTCGGGGACAGGGTAATTCACCCCTCCACTTT. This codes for CASTLRGQGNSPLHF.

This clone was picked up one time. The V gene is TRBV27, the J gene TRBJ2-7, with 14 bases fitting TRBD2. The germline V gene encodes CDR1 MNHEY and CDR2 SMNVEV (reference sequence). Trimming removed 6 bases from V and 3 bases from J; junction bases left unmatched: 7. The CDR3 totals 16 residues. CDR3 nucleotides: TGTGCCAGCAGAAAACCCGGGACTAGCGGGGGCTACGAGCAGTACTTC. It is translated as CASRKPGTSGGYEQYF.